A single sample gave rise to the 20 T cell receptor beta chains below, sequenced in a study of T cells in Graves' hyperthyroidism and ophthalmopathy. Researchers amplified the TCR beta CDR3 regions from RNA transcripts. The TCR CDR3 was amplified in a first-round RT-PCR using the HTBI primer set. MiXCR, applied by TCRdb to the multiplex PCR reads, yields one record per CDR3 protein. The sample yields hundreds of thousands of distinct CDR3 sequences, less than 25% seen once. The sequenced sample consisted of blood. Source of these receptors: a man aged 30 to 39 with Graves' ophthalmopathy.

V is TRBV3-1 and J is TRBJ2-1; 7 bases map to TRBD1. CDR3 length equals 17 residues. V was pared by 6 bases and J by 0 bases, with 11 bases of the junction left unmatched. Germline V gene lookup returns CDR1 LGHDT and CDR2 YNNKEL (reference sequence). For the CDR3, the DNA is TGTGCCAGCAGGCCGAGACTACAGGGGAGCTCCTACAATGAGCAGTTCTTC. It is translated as CASRPRLQGSSYNEQFF.

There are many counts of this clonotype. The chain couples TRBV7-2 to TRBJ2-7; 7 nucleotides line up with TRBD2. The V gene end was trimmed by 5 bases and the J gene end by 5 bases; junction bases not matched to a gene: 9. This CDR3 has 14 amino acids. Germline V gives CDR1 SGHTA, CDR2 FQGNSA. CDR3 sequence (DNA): TGTGCCAGCAGCCCGGGTGGGAGGGCGGACGAGCAGTACTTC. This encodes CASSPGGRADEQYF. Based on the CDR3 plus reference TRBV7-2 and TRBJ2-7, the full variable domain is GAGVSQSPSNKVTEKGKDVELRCDPISGHTALYWYRQSLGQGLEFLIYFQGNSAPDKSGLPSDRFSAERTGGSVSTLTIQRTQQEDSAVYLCASSPGGRADEQYFGPGTRLTVT.

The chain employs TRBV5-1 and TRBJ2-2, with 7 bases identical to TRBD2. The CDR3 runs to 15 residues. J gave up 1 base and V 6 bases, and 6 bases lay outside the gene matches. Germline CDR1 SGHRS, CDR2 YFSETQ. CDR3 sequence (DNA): TGCGCCAGCACCCTCGGGGGGAAGAACACCGGGGAGCTGTTTTTT. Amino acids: CASTLGGKNTGELFF.

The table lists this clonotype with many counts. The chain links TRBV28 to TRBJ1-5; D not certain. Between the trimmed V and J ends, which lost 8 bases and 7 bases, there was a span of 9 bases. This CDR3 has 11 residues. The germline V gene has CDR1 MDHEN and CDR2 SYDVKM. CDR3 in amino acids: CASGFIQPQHF. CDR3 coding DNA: TGTGCCAGCGGGTTTATACAGCCCCAGCATTTT.

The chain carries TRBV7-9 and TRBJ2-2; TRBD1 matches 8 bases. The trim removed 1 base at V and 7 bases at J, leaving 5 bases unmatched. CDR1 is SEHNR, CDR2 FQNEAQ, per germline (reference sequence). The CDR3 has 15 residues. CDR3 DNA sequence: TGTGCCAGCAGCTTAGGACAGGGGAAGAGCGGGGAGCTGTTTTTT. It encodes CASSLGQGKSGELFF.

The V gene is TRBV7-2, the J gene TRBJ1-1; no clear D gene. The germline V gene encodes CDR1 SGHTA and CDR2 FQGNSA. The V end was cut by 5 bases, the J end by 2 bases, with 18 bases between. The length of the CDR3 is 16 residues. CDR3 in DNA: TGTGCCAGCAGCGTTAGAGGAGGAAGACAAAACACTGAAGCTTTCTTT. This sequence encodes CASSVRGGRQNTEAFF.

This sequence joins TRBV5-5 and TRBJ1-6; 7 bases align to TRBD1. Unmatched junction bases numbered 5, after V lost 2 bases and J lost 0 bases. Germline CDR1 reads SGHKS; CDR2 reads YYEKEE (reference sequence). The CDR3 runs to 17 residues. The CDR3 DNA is TGTGCCAGCAGCTTACCAGGGGGAAGCTCCTATAATTCACCCCTCCACTTT. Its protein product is CASSLPGGSSYNSPLHF.

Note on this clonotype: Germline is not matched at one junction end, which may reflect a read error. The CDR3 coding sequence is TGTGCCTGCAGCTTCGGACAGGGGGTATTTGAAAAACTGTTTTTT. Protein: CACSFGQGVFEKLFF. The J gene is TRBJ1-4, the V gene TRBV5-5, with 10 nucleotides matching TRBD1. The CDR3 is 15 amino acids. Germline V gives CDR1 SGHKS, CDR2 YYEKEE (reference sequence).

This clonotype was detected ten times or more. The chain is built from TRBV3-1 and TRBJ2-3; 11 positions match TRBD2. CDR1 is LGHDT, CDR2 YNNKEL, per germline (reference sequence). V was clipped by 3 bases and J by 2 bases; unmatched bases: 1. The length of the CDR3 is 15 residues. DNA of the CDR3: TGTGCCAGCAGCCAGGGACTAGCGGTCACAGATACGCAGTATTTT. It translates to CASSQGLAVTDTQYF.

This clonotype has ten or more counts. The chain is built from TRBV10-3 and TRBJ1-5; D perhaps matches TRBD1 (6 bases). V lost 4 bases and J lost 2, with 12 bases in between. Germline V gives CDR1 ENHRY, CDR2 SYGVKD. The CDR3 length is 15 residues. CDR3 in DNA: TGTGCCATCAGTGTATCGGACAGCGGCAATCAGCCCCAGCATTTT. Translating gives CAISVSDSGNQPQHF.

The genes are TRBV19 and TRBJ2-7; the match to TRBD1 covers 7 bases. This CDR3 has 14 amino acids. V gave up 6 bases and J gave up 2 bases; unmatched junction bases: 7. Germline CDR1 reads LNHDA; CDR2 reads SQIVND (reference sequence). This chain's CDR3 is CASSSVGQTYEQYF. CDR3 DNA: TGTGCCAGTAGCTCGGTGGGACAGACCTACGAGCAGTACTTC.

This CDR3 reads CASSQGTGGVTEAFF. The DNA of the CDR3 is TGCGCCAGCAGCCAAGGGACAGGGGGCGTCACTGAAGCTTTCTTT. The V and J genes are TRBV4-1 and TRBJ1-1; 11 bases match TRBD1. The J segment lost 4 bases and the V segment lost 1 base, leaving 2 bases of the junction unmatched. The length of the CDR3 is 15 residues. Germline V gene lookup returns CDR1 MGHRA and CDR2 YSYEKL.

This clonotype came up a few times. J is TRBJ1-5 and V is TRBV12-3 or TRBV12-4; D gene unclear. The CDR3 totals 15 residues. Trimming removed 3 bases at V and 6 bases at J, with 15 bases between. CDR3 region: CASSLRVDRGQPQHF. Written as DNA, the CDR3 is TGTGCCAGCAGTTTGCGGGTAGATCGCGGTCAGCCCCAGCATTTT.

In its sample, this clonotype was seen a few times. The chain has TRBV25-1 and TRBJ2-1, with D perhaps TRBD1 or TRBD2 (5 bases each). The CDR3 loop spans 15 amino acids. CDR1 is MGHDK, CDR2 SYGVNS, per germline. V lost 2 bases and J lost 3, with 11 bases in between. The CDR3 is CASSEPGGGYNEQFF. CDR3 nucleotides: TGTGCCAGCAGTGAACCTGGGGGTGGCTACAATGAGCAGTTCTTC.

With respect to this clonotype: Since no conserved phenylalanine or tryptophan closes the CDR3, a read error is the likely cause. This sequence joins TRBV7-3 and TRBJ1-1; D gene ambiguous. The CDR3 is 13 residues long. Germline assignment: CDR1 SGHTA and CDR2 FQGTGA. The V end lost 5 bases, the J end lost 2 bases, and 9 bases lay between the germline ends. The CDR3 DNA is TGTGCCAGCAGCCTGGAGAGTAACACTGAAGCTTTCTCT. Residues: CASSLESNTEAFS.

As DNA, the CDR3 is TGTGCCAGCAGTTATGCATACACAGATACGCAGTATTTT. The encoded protein is CASSYAYTDTQYF. The chain employs TRBV28 and TRBJ2-3, with no clear D. The CDR3 consists of 13 residues. V lost 4 bases and J lost 2, with 7 bases in between. In germline, CDR1 is MDHEN, CDR2 SYDVKM.

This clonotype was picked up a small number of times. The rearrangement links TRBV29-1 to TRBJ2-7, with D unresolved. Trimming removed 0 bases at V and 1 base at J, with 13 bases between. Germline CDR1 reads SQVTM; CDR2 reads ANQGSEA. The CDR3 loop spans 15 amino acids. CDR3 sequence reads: CSVEDFSGTSYEQYF. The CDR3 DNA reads TGCAGCGTTGAAGATTTTTCGGGCACTTCCTACGAGCAGTACTTC.

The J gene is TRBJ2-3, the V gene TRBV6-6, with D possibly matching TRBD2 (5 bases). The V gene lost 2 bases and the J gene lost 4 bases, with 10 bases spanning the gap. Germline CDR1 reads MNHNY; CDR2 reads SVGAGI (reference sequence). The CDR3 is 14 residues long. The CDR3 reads CASSYDGVPDTQYF. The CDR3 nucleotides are TGTGCCAGCAGTTACGACGGGGTTCCAGATACGCAGTATTTT.

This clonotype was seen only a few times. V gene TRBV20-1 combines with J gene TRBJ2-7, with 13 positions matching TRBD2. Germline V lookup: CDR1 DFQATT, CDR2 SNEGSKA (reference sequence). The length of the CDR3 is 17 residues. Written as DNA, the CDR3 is TGCAGCCTACAGGGGTTCAGCGGGACTAGCGGGGCGGGCGAGCAGTACTTC. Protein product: CSLQGFSGTSGAGEQYF.

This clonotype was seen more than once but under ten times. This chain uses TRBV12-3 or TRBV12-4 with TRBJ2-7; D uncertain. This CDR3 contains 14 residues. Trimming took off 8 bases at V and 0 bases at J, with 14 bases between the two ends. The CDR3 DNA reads TGTGCCAGCGGTCGGATCGACCTCTCCTACGAGCAGTACTTC. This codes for CASGRIDLSYEQYF.